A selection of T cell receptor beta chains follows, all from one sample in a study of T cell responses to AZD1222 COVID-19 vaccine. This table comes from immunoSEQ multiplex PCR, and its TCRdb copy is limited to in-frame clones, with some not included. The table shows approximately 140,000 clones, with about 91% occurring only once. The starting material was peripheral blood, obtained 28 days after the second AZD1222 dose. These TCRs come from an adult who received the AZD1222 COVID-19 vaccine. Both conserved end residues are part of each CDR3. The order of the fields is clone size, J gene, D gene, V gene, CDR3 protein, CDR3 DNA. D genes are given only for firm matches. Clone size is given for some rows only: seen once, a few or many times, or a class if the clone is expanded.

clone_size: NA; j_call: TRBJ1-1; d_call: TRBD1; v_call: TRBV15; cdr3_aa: CATSRRGTGAGNTEAFF; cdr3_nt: TGTGCCACCAGCAGGCGGGGGACAGGGGCAGGGAACACTGAAGCTTTCTTT
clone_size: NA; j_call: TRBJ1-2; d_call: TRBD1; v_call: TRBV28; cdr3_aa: CASSEDRGPLGYGYTF; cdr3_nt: TGTGCCAGCAGTGAGGACAGGGGGCCCCTTGGATATGGCTACACCTTC
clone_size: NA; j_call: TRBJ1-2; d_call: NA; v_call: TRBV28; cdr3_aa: CASRTGFYGYTF; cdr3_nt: TGTGCCAGCAGAACAGGGTTTTATGGCTACACCTTC
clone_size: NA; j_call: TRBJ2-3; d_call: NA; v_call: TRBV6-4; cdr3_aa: CASCEGRGGSDTQYF; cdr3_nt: TGTGCCAGCTGTGAGGGGAGGGGGGGCTCGGATACGCAGTATTTT
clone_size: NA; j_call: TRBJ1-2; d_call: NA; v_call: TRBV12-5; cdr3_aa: CASGPDLTERGYTF; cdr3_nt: TGTGCTAGTGGCCCCGACCTTACGGAGCGGGGCTACACCTTC
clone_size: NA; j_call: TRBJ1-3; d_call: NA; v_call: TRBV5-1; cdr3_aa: CASSEEGNTIYF; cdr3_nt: TGCGCCAGCAGTGAGGAAGGAAACACCATATATTTT
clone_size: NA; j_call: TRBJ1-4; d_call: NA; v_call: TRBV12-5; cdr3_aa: CASGRGNGGYEKLFF; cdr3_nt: TGTGCTAGTGGCAGGGGAAACGGAGGGTATGAAAAACTGTTTTTT
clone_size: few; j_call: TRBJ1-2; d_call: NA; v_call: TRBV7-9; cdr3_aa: CASSSWEGFKRDGYTF; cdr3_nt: TGTGCCAGCAGCTCCTGGGAAGGGTTTAAAAGAGATGGCTACACCTTC
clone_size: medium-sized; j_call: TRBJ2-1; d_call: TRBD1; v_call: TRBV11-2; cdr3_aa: CASSLDQQGPFF; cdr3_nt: TGTGCCAGCAGCTTAGATCAACAGGGGCCGTTCTTC
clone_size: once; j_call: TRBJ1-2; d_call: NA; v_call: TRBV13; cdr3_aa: CASSTRGGRVYGYTF; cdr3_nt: TGTGCCAGCAGCACCCGTGGGGGCCGGGTCTATGGCTACACCTTC
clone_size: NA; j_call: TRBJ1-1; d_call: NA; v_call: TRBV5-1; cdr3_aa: CASSLGVRADTEAFF; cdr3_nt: TGCGCCAGCAGCTTGGGAGTCAGGGCGGACACTGAAGCTTTCTTT
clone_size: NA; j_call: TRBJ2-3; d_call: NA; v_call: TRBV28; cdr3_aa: CASSSRAPSTDTQYF; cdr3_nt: TGTGCCAGCAGTTCAAGGGCCCCTAGCACAGATACGCAGTATTTT
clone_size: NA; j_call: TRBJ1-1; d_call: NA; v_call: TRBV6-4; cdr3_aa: CASSNLDGTEAFF; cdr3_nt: TGTGCCAGCTCAAACCTGGACGGCACTGAAGCTTTCTTT
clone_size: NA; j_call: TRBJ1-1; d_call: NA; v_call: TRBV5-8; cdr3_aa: CASSLLGGTEAFF; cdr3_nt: TGTGCCAGCAGCTTGCTAGGGGGCACTGAAGCTTTCTTT
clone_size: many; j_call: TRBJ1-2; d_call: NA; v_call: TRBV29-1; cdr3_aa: CSVESGANYGYTF; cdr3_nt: TGCAGCGTTGAATCAGGGGCGAACTATGGCTACACCTTC
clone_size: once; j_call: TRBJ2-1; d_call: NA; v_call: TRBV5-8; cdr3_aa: CASSSRAGSYNEQFF; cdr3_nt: TGTGCCAGCAGCTCTCGGGCAGGTTCCTACAATGAGCAGTTCTTC
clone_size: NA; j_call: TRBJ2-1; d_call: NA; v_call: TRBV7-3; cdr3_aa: CASSVSGATDEQFF; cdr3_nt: TGTGCCAGCAGCGTTAGCGGAGCCACCGATGAGCAGTTCTTC
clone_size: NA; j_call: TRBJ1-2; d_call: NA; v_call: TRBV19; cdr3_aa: CASSPEVWGTYGYTF; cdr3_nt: TGTGCCAGTAGTCCGGAAGTATGGGGCACCTATGGCTACACCTTC
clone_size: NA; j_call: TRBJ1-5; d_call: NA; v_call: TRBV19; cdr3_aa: CASSSARFRQVAAQHF; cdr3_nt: TGTGCCAGTAGTTCCGCCCGCTTCCGACAGGTCGCGGCCCAGCATTTT
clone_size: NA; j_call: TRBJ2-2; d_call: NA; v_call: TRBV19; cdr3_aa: CASVVGSNTGELFF; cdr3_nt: TGTGCCAGCGTTGTAGGATCGAACACCGGGGAGCTGTTTTTT
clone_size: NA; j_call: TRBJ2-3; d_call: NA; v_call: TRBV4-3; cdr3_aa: CASSQAVTDTQYF; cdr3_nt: TGCGCCAGCAGCCAAGCAGTTACAGATACGCAGTATTTT
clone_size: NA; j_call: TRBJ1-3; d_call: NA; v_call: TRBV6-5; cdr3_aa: CASSYSPGSTGNTIYF; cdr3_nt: TGTGCCAGCAGTTACTCGCCAGGGTCGACTGGAAACACCATATATTTT
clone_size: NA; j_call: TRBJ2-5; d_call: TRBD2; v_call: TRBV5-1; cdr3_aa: CASRTSGDQETQYF; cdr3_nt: TGCGCCAGCAGGACTAGCGGGGATCAAGAGACCCAGTACTTC
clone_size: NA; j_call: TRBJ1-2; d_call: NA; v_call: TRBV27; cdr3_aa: CASILQGRKFYGYTF; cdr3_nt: TGTGCCAGCATCCTACAGGGTCGGAAGTTCTATGGCTACACCTTC
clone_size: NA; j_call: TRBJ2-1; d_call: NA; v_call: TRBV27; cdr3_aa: CASSLGGVYNEQFF; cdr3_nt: TGTGCCAGCAGTTTGGGCGGGGTTTACAATGAGCAGTTCTTC
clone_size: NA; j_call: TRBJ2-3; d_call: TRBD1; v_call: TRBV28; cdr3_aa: CASRKPRQGVVADTQYF; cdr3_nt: TGTGCCAGCAGAAAACCCCGACAGGGTGTCGTCGCAGATACGCAGTATTTT
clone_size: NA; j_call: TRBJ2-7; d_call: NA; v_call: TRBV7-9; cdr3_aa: CASSRNAGQSYEQYF; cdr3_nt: TGTGCCAGCAGCCGTAACGCGGGACAGAGCTACGAGCAGTACTTC
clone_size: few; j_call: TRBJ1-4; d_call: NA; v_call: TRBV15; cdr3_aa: CATSREYGGGNNEKLFF; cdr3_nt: TGTGCCACCAGCAGAGAGTATGGAGGGGGTAATAATGAAAAACTGTTTTTT
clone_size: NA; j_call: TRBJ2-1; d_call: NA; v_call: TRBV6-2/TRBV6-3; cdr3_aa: CASSYQGSNEQFF; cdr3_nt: TGTGCCAGCAGTTACCAAGGTTCCAATGAGCAGTTCTTC
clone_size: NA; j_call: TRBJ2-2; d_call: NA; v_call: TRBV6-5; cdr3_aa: CASSSTGIPNTGELFF; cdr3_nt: TGTGCCAGCAGTTCAACAGGAATTCCGAACACCGGGGAGCTGTTTTTT
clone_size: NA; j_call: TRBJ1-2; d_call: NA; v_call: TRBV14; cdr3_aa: CASSRLRGGYGYTF; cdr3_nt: TGTGCCAGCAGCCGATTAAGGGGTGGCTATGGCTACACCTTC
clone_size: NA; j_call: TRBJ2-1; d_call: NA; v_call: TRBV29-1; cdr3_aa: CSVADNEQFF; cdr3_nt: TGCAGCGTAGCCGACAATGAGCAGTTCTTC
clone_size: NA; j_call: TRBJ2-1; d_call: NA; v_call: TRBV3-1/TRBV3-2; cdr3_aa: CASSQPGLRYNEQFF; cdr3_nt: TGTGCCAGCAGTCAACCGGGACTGCGCTACAATGAGCAGTTCTTC
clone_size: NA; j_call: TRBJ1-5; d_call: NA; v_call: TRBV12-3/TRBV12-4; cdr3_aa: CASSFGADQPQHF; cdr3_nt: TGTGCCAGCAGTTTTGGTGCGGATCAGCCCCAGCATTTT
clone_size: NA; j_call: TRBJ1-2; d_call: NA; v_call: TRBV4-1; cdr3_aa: CASSLNRAQGADGYTF; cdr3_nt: TGCGCCAGCAGCCTTAACCGGGCCCAAGGGGCTGATGGCTACACCTTC
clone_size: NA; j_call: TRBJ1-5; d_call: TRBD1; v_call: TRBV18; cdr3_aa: CASSPGQGDQPQHF; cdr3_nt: TGTGCCAGCTCACCTGGACAGGGCGATCAGCCCCAGCATTTT
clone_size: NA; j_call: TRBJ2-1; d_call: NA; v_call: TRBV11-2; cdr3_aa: CASSLGGWRSYNEQFF; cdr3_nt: TGTGCCAGCAGCTTAGGGGGTTGGAGATCCTACAATGAGCAGTTCTTC
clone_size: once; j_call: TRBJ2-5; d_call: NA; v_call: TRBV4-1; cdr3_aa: CASSQTGMETQYF; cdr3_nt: TGCGCCAGCAGCCAAACAGGGATGGAGACCCAGTACTTC
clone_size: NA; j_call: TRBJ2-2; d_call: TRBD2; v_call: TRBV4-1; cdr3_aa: CASSQGRLAGGRETGELFF; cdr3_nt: TGCGCCAGCAGCCAAGGAAGGCTAGCGGGAGGGCGGGAAACCGGGGAGCTGTTTTTT
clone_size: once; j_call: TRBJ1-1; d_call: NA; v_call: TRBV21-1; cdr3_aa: CASSKAVTDMNTEAFF; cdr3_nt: TGTGCCAGCAGCAAAGCCGTGACAGACATGAACACTGAAGCTTTCTTT
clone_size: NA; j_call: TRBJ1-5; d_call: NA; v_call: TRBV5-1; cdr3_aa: CASSTVPGNQPQHF; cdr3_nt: TGCGCCAGCAGCACAGTACCCGGCAATCAGCCCCAGCATTTT
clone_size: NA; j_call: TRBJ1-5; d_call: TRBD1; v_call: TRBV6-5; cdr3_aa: CASRQGDQPQHF; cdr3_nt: TGTGCCAGCAGGCAGGGGGATCAGCCCCAGCATTTT
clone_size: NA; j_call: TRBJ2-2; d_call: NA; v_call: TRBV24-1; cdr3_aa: CATAGLNTGELFF; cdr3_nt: TGTGCCACCGCCGGACTGAACACCGGGGAGCTGTTTTTT
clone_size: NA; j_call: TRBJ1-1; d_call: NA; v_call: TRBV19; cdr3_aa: CATRGSNRLSTEAFF; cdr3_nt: TGTGCCACCCGAGGAAGTAACAGGTTGAGCACTGAAGCTTTCTTT
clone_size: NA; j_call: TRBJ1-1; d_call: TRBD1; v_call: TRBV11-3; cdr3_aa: CASSFQGETEAFF; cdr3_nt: TGTGCCAGCAGCTTTCAGGGGGAAACTGAAGCTTTCTTT
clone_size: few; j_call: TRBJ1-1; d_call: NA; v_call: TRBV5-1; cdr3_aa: CASSFKGDTEAFF; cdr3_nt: TGCGCCAGCAGCTTCAAGGGCGACACTGAAGCTTTCTTT
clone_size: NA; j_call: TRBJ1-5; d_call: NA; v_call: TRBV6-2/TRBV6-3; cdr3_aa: CASSYRPRAQPQHF; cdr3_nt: TGTGCCAGCAGTTACCGGCCGAGAGCTCAGCCCCAGCATTTT
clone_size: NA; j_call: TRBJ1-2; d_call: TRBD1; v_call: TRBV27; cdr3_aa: CASSYWGTAQNGYTF; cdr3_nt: TGTGCCAGCAGTTATTGGGGGACAGCCCAAAATGGCTACACCTTC
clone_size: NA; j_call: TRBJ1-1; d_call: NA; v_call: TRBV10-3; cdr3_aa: CATMRPATNTEAFF; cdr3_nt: TGTGCCACCATGCGACCCGCCACCAACACTGAAGCTTTCTTT
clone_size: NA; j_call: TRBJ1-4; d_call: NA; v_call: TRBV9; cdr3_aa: CASSVRGARNEKLFF; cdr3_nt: TGTGCCAGCAGCGTAAGAGGGGCTCGGAATGAAAAACTGTTTTTT
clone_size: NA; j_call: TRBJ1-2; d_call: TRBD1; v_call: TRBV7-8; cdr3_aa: CASSRESRGRRYGYTF; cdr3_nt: TGTGCCAGCAGCCGGGAGAGCAGGGGGCGAAGGTATGGCTACACCTTC
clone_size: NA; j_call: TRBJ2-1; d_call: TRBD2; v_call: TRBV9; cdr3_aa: CASSVFSGLDNEQFF; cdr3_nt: TGTGCCAGCAGCGTATTCTCGGGACTAGATAATGAGCAGTTCTTC
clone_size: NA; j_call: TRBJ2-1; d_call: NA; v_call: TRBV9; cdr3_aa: CASSVVYGPYNEQFF; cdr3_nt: TGTGCCAGCAGCGTAGTTTATGGACCCTACAATGAGCAGTTCTTC
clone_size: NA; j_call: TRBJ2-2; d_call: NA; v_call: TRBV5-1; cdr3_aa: CASHPAGPGELFF; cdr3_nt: TGCGCCAGCCACCCCGCCGGGCCCGGGGAGCTGTTTTTT
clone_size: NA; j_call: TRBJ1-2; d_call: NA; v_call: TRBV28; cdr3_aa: CASSIRGRLANYGYTF; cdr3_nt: TGTGCCAGCAGCATTCGGGGCAGACTAGCTAACTATGGCTACACCTTC
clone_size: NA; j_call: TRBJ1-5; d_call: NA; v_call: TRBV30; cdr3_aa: CAWSVTSLRGGIWNQPQHF; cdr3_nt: TGTGCCTGGAGCGTGACCTCCCTCCGCGGGGGTATATGGAATCAGCCCCAGCATTTT
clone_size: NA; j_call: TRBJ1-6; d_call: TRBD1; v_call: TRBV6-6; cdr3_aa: CASSPDRVNSPLHF; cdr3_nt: TGTGCCAGCTCCCCGGACAGGGTAAATTCACCCCTCCACTTT